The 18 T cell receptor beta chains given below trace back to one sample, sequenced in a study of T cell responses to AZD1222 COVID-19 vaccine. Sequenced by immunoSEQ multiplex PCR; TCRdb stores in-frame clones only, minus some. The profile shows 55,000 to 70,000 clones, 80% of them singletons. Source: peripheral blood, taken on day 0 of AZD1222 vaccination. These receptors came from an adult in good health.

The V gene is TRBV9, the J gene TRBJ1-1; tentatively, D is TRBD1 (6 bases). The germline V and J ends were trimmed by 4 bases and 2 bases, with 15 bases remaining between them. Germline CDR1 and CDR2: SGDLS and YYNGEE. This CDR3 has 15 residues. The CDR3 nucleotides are TGTGCCAGCAGCACATCCGGGACACTAAACACTGAAGCTTTCTTT. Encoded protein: CASSTSGTLNTEAFF.

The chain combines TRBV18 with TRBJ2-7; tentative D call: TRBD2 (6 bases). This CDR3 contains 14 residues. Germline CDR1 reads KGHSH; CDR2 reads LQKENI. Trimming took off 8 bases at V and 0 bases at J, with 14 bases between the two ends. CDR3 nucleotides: TGTGCCAGCGGACCGGGACTTTCCTCCTACGAGCAGTACTTC. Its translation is CASGPGLSSYEQYF.

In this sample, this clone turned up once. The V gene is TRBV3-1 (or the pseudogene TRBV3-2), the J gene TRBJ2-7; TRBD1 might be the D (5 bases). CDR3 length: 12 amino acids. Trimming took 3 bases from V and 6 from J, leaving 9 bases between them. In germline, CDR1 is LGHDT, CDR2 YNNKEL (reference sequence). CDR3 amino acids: CASSHRVGEQYF. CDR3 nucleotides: TGTGCCAGCAGCCACAGGGTGGGCGAGCAGTACTTC.

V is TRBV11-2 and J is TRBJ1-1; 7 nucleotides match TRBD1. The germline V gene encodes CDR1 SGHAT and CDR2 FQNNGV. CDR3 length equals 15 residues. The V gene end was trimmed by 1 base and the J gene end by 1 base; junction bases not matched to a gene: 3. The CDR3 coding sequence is TGTGCCAGCAGCTTAGTTGGGACAGCGAACACTGAAGCTTTCTTT. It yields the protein CASSLVGTANTEAFF.

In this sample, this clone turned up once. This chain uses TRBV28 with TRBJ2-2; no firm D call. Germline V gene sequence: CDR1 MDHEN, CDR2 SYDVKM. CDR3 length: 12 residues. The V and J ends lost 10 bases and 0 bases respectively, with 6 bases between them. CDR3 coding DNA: TGTGCCACAACCTCGAACACCGGGGAGCTGTTTTTT. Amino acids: CATTSNTGELFF.

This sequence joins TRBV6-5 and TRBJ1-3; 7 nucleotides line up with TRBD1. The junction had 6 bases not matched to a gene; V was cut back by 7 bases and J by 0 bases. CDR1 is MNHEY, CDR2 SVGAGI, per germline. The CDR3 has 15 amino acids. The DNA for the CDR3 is TGTGCCAGCACTAGGGACAGCTTCTCTGGAAACACCATATATTTT. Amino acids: CASTRDSFSGNTIYF.

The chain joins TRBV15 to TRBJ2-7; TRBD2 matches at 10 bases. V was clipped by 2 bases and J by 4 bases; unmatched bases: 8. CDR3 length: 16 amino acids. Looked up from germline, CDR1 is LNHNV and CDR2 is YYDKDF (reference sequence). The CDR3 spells CATSRSLVAGGYEQYF. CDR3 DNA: TGTGCCACCAGCAGATCCCTCGTAGCGGGGGGTTACGAGCAGTACTTC.

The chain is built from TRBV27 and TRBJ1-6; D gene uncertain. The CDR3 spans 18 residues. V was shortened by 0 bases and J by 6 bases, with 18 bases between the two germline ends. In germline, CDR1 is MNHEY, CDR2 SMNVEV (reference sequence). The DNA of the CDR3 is TGTGCCAGCAGTTTATCCTCGATCAAGACGGGGAGTAATTCACCCCTCCACTTT. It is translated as CASSLSSIKTGSNSPLHF.

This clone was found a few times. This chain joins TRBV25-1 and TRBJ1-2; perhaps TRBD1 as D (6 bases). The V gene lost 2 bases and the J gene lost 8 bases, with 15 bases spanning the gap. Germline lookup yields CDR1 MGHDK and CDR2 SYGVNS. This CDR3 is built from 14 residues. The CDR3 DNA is TGTGCCAGCAGTGAAACAGGGATGAGGAGAGGCTACACCTTC. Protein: CASSETGMRRGYTF.

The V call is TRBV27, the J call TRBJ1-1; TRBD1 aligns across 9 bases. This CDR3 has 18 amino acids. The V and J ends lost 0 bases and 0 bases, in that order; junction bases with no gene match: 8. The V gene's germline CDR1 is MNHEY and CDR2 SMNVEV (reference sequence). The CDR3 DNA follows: TGTGCCAGCAGTTTATCGATTTTACAGGGGGCGATGAACACTGAAGCTTTCTTT. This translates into CASSLSILQGAMNTEAFF.

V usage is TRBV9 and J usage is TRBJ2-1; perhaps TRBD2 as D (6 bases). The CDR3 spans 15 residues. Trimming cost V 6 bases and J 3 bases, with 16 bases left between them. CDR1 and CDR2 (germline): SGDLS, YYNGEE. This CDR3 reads CASTTSGVDYNEQFF. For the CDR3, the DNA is TGTGCCAGCACCACCTCGGGGGTTGACTACAATGAGCAGTTCTTC.

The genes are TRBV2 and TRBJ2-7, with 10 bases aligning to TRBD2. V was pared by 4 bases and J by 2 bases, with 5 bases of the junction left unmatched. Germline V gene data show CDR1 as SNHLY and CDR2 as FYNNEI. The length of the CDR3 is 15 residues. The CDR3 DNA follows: TGTGCCAGCAGTGCTAGCGGGGGTTACCCCTACGAGCAGTACTTC. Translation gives CASSASGGYPYEQYF.

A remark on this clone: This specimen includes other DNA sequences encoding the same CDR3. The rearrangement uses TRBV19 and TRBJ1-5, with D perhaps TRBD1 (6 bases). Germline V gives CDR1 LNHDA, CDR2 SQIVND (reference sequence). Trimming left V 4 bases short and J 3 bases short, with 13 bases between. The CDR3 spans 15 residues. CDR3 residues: CASSTLTGNNQPQHF. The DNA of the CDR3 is TGTGCCAGTAGTACTTTGACAGGAAACAATCAGCCCCAGCATTTT.

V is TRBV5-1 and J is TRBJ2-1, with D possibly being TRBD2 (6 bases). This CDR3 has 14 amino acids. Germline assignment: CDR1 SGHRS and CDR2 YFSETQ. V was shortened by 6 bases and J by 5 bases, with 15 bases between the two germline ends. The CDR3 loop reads CASTRGGLDNEQFF. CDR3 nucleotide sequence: TGCGCCAGCACTCGGGGAGGTTTGGACAATGAGCAGTTCTTC.

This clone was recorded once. CDR3 coding DNA: TGTGCCAGCAGCTTGAGGGGACTAGCGGGACCGAGCACAGATACGCAGTATTTT. It specifies CASSLRGLAGPSTDTQYF. V gene TRBV5-4 combines with J gene TRBJ2-3, with 13 bases lining up with TRBD2. Per germline, CDR1 SGHNT and CDR2 YYREEE (reference sequence). CDR3 length equals 18 residues. J was trimmed by 0 bases and V by 1 base; bases with no gene match: 5.

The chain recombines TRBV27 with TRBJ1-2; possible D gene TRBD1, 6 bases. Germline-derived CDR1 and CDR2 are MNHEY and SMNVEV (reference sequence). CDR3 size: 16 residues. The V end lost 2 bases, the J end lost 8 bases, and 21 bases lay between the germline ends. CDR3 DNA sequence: TGTGCCAGCAGTTTAGGGCGGGACACAATCCCGGGGGGCTACACCTTC. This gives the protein CASSLGRDTIPGGYTF.

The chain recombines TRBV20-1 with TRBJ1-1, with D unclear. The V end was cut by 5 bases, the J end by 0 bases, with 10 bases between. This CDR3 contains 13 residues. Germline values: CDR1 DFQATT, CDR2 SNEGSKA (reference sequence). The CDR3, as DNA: TGCAGTGCTGGTGGGAAAATGAACACTGAAGCTTTCTTT. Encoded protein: CSAGGKMNTEAFF.

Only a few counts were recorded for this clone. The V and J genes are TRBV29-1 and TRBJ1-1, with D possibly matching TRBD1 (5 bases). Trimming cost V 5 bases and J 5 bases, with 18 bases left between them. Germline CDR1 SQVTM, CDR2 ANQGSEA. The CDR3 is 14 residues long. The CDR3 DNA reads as TGCAGCGTTAGAAGGGGATCGAGTGGAACTGAAGCTTTCTTT. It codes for CSVRRGSSGTEAFF.